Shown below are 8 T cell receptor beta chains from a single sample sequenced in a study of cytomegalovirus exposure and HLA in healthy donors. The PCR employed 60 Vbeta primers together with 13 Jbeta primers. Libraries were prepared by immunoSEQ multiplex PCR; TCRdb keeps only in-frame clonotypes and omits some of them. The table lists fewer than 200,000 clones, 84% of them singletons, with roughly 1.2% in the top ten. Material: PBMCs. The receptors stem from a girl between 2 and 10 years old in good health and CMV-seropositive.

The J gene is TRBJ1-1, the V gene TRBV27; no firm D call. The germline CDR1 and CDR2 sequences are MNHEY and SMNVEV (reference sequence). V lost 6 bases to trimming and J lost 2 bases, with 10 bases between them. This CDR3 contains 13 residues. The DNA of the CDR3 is TGTGCCAGCAGGCCTACAGATAACACTGAAGCTTTCTTT. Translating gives CASRPTDNTEAFF.

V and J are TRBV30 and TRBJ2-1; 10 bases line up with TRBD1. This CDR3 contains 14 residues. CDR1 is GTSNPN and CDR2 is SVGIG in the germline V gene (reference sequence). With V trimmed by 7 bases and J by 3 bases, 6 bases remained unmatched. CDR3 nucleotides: TGTGCCTCCCTCCGGGACAGGGGCTACAATGAGCAGTTCTTC. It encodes CASLRDRGYNEQFF. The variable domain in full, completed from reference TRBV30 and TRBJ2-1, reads SQTIHQWPATLVQPVGSPLSLECTVEGTSNPNLYWYRQAAGRGLQLLFYSVGIGQISSEVPQNLSASRPQDRQFILSSKKLLLSDSGFYLCASLRDRGYNEQFFGPGTRLTVL.

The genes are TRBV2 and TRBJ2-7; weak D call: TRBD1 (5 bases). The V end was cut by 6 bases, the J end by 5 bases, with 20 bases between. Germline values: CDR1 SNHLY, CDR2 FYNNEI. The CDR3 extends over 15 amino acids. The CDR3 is CASSVDRSSLHEQYF. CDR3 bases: TGTGCCAGCAGCGTAGACAGATCGTCCCTTCACGAGCAGTACTTC.

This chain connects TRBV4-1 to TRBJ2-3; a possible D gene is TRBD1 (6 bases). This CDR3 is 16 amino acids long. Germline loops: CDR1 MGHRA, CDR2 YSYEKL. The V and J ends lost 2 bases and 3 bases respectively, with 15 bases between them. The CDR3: CASSQRGWAGTDTQYF. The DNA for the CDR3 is TGCGCCAGCAGCCAAAGGGGGTGGGCCGGAACAGATACGCAGTATTTT.

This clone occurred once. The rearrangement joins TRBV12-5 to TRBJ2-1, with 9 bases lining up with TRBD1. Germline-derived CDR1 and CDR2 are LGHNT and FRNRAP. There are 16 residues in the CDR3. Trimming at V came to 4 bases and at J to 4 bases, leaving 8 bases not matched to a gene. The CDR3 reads CASGWAQDRGYNEQFF. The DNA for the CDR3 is TGTGCTAGTGGTTGGGCCCAGGACAGGGGATACAATGAGCAGTTCTTC.

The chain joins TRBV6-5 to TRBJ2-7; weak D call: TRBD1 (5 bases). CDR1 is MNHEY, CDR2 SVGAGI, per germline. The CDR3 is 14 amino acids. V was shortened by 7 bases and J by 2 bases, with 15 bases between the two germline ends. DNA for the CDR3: TGTGCCAGCACAACAGGAGATCCCACCTACGAGCAGTACTTC. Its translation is CASTTGDPTYEQYF.

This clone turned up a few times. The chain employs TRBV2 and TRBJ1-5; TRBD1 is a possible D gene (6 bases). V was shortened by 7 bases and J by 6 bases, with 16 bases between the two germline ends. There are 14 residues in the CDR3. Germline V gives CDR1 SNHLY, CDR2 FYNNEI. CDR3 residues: CASTAGDPGQPQHF. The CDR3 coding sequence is TGTGCCAGCACGGCAGGGGATCCCGGTCAGCCCCAGCATTTT.

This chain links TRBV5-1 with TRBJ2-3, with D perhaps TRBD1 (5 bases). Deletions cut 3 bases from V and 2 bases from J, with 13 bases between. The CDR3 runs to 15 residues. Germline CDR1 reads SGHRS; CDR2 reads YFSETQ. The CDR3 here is CASSWQGGDTDTQYF. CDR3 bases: TGCGCCAGCAGCTGGCAGGGTGGGGACACAGATACGCAGTATTTT.